The 11 T cell receptor beta chains given below trace back to one sample, sequenced in a study of T cells in Graves' hyperthyroidism and ophthalmopathy. There were TCR beta CDR3 regions amplified from RNA transcripts. An initial round of RT-PCR targeting the TCR CDR3 relied on the HTBI primer set. Each CDR3 protein gets one entry after TCRdb re-called the multiplex PCR reads with MiXCR. Found here are more than 650,000 distinct CDR3 sequences, about 15% of them singletons; the top ten hold 10%. Material: blood. The receptors derive from a young woman with Graves' hyperthyroidism.

This clonotype was seen many times. The J gene is TRBJ1-5, the V gene TRBV6-1, with 7 bases matching TRBD1. With V trimmed by 5 bases and J by 6 bases, 16 bases remained unmatched. The germline CDR1 and CDR2 sequences are MNHNS and SASEGT. This CDR3 is built from 17 residues. The CDR3 region is CASSPPRRQGQGQPQHF. DNA of the CDR3: TGTGCCAGCAGTCCTCCCCGCAGACAGGGCCAGGGTCAGCCCCAGCATTTT.

This clonotype was detected a few times. The V and J genes are TRBV13 and TRBJ2-7; tentative D call: TRBD2 (6 bases). CDR1 and CDR2 (germline): PRHDT, FYEKMQ (reference sequence). Trimming took off 4 bases at V and 5 bases at J, with 24 bases between the two ends. The CDR3 contains 17 residues. The CDR3 region has the DNA TGTGCCAGCAGCTCAGGCGCCAGGGACTTCTTCCGGGACGAGCAGTACTTC. Its protein is CASSSGARDFFRDEQYF.

With respect to this clonotype: One base away lies a much larger clone, so this may be a sequencing read error. The rearrangement uses TRBV20-1 and TRBJ2-7; D may be TRBD1 (6 bases). CDR3 length: 15 amino acids. Germline values: CDR1 DFQATT, CDR2 SNEGSKA (reference sequence). CDR3 DNA sequence: TGCAGTGCTTTCTATGCAGGGGCACCTAGCTACGAGCAGTGCTTC. Translated: CSAFYAGAPSYEQCF.

Many counts were recorded for this clonotype. The chain recombines TRBV20-1 with TRBJ2-7; 8 nucleotides align to TRBD2. The germline gives CDR1 DFQATT, CDR2 SNEGSKA (reference sequence). The V gene end was trimmed by 6 bases and the J gene end by 1 base; junction bases not matched to a gene: 8. The CDR3 loop spans 14 amino acids. DNA for the CDR3: TGCAGTGCCCTTATAGCGGGACAATCCTACGAGCAGTACTTC. Its translation: CSALIAGQSYEQYF.

This rearrangement joins TRBV6-2 or TRBV6-3 to TRBJ1-2, with a tentative D call TRBD1 (5 bases). Germline CDR1 MNHEY, CDR2 SVGEGT. This CDR3 region has 15 residues. V shed 0 bases and J shed 4 bases, with 12 bases lying between them. The CDR3 here is CASSYSPGAVYGYTF. The CDR3 DNA is TGTGCCAGCAGTTACTCACCCGGGGCGGTCTATGGCTACACCTTC.

At least ten counts were recorded for this clonotype. The rearrangement joins TRBV28 to TRBJ2-4; 7 positions agree with TRBD2. Germline trimming cut 10 bases from V and 7 bases from J; bases unmatched to any gene: 19. CDR3 size: 16 residues. In germline, CDR1 is MDHEN, CDR2 SYDVKM. CDR3 loop: CATIGEGLTERNIQYF. The CDR3 region has the DNA TGTGCCACTATCGGGGAGGGCTTGACTGAACGGAACATTCAGTACTTC. Variable domain in full (rest from reference TRBV28 and TRBJ2-4): DVKVTQSSRYLVKRTGEKVFLECVQDMDHENMFWYRQDPGLGLRLIYFSYDVKMKEKGDIPEGYSVSREKKERFSLILESASTNQTSMYLCATIGEGLTERNIQYFGAGTRLSVL.

The sample holds a few counts of this clonotype. The chain joins TRBV20-1 to TRBJ2-3, with D tentatively TRBD2 (6 bases). The germline V gene encodes CDR1 DFQATT and CDR2 SNEGSKA (reference sequence). This CDR3 contains 14 residues. V dropped 6 bases and J dropped 2 bases, with 15 bases sitting between them. The CDR3 DNA reads as TGCAGTGCCGGTCAAGGAGGGCCCACAGATACGCAGTATTTT. Protein sequence: CSAGQGGPTDTQYF.

In this sample, this clonotype turned up a few times. V is TRBV11-3 and J is TRBJ2-3, with TRBD1 matching over 10 bases. The CDR3 spans 15 residues. The V segment lost 3 bases and the J segment 5 bases; nucleotides outside the gene matches: 5. The germline V gene encodes CDR1 SGHNT and CDR2 YENEEA. Here the CDR3 reads CASSFRQGARDTQYF. CDR3 bases: TGTGCCAGCAGCTTCCGACAGGGGGCAAGAGATACGCAGTATTTT.

This clonotype was counted ten times or more. The V and J genes are TRBV7-8 and TRBJ2-1, with D perhaps being TRBD1 or TRBD2 (5 bases each). Germline CDR1 and CDR2: SGHVS and FQNEAQ. V was shortened by 5 bases and J by 0 bases, with 14 bases between the two germline ends. The CDR3 totals 16 residues. The CDR3 sequence is CASSLTGPYSYNEQFF. CDR3 bases: TGTGCCAGCAGCCTGACGGGGCCTTACTCCTACAATGAGCAGTTCTTC.

The J gene is TRBJ2-5, the V gene TRBV5-1; D unresolved. Germline V gene sequence: CDR1 SGHRS, CDR2 YFSETQ. V lost 2 bases, J lost 6 bases, and 14 bases lay in between. CDR3 size: 14 residues. The CDR3 protein is CASSFLASWKTQYF. The CDR3, as DNA: TGCGCCAGCAGCTTTCTGGCTAGTTGGAAGACCCAGTACTTC. Full variable domain (rest looked up from reference TRBV5-1 and TRBJ2-5): KAGVTQTPRYLIKTRGQQVTLSCSPISGHRSVSWYQQTPGQGLQFLFEYFSETQRNKGNFPGRFSGRQFSNSRSEMNVSTLELGDSALYLCASSFLASWKTQYFGPGTRLLVL.

V usage is TRBV7-9 and J usage is TRBJ2-3; the D is unclear. V lost 3 bases to trimming and J lost 6 bases, with 10 bases between them. The CDR3 covers 13 residues. CDR1 and CDR2 (germline): SEHNR, FQNEAQ (reference sequence). Here the CDR3 DNA reads TGTGCCAGCAGCTTCTCCGACGGGGATACGCAGTATTTT. Protein sequence: CASSFSDGDTQYF.